The clone carrying this TCR beta chain came up many times. Amplified TCR beta CDR3 regions derived from RNA transcripts. TCR CDR3 regions were first amplified by RT-PCR with HTBI primers. In TCRdb, the multiplex PCR reads were re-called with MiXCR into one record per CDR3 protein. The sample includes a few hundred thousand distinct CDR3 sequences, about 15% of them seen just once. The CDR3 contains 13 residues. Trimming cost V 0 bases and J 1 base, with 6 bases left between them. In germline, CDR1 is DFQATT, CDR2 SNEGSKA (reference sequence). The hyperthyroidism patients had all been newly diagnosed, and their disease duration was under 2 months. Their ages ranged from 18 to 65 years. The blood was taken when hyperthyroidism was first diagnosed, before any ophthalmopathy symptoms showed up. The data stem from a study of T cells in Graves' hyperthyroidism and ophthalmopathy. Whole-study context: Peripheral blood specimens were obtained at initial diagnosis, prior to any treatment.

Sequencing was performed on blood. The receptor was isolated from a woman between 25 and 40 years old with Graves' hyperthyroidism that later progressed to Graves' ophthalmopathy. The chain has TRBV20-1 and TRBJ1-2; D uncertain. For the CDR3, the DNA is TGCAGTGCTAGAGACTCCCTTAACTATGGCTACACCTTC. It translates to CSARDSLNYGYTF.